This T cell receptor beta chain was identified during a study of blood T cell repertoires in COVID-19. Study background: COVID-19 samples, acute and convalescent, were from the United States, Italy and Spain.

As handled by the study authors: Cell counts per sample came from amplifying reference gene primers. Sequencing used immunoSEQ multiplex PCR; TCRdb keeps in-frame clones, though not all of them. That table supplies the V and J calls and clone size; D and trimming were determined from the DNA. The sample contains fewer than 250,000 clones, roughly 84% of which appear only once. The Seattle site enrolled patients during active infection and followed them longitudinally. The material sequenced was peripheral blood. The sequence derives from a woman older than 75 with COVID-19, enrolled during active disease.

CDR3 coding DNA: TGTGCCAGCAGCTCCAGGGGTCTGGGGGCCAACGTCCTGACTTTC. Protein: CASSSRGLGANVLTF. The chain is built from TRBV28 and TRBJ2-6; weak D call: TRBD1 (6 bases). Trimming took off 6 bases at V and 4 bases at J, with 13 bases between the two ends. The CDR3 spans 15 residues. Germline CDR1 MDHEN, CDR2 SYDVKM.